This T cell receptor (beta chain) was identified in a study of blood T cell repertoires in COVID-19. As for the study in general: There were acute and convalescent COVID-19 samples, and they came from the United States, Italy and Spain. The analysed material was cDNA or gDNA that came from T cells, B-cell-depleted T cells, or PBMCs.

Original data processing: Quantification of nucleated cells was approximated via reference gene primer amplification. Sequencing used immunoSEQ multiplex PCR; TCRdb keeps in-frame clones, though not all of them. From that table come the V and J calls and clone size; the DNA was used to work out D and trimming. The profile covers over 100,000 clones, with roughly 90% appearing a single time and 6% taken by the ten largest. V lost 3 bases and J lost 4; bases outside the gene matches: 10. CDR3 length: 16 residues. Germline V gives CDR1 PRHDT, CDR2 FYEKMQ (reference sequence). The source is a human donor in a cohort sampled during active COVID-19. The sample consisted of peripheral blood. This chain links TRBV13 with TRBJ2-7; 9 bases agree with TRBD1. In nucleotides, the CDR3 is TGTGCCAGCAGCTTCAGATCCGGGACAGGGACTTACGAGCAGTACTTC. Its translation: CASSFRSGTGTYEQYF.